The 10 T cell receptor beta chains below come from one sample, sequenced in a study of control samples from healthy donors and cancer patients. Some clones are missing from TCRdb's copy, which holds only in-frame ones; the method was immunoSEQ multiplex PCR. The sample records approximately 170,000 clones, 90% being singletons. The sample was blood. These TCRs come from a woman in her fifties or sixties in good health.

V gene TRBV28 combines with J gene TRBJ1-6; a weak D match, TRBD1 (5 bases). Between the trimmed V and J ends, which lost 5 bases and 11 bases, there was a span of 16 bases. This CDR3 has 14 residues. Germline CDR1 and CDR2: MDHEN and SYDVKM. The chain's CDR3 is CASSLDRLDAPLHF. In DNA form, the CDR3 reads TGTGCCAGCAGTCTTGACAGACTTGACGCACCCCTCCACTTT.

V usage is TRBV9 and J usage is TRBJ2-3, with 7 bases matching TRBD2. V was pared by 2 bases and J by 1 base, with 4 bases of the junction left unmatched. Germline loops: CDR1 SGDLS, CDR2 YYNGEE. The CDR3 is 15 residues long. CDR3 in DNA: TGTGCCAGCAGCGTGCAAGCGGGGCGCACAGATACGCAGTATTTT. It yields the protein CASSVQAGRTDTQYF.

This chain joins TRBV11-1 and TRBJ2-7; TRBD1 might be the D (6 bases). The germline V and J ends were trimmed by 2 bases and 2 bases, with 7 bases remaining between them. The CDR3 covers 13 residues. Germline lookup yields CDR1 SGHAT and CDR2 FQDESV (reference sequence). CDR3 loop: CASSLTGTYEQYF. The CDR3 DNA reads as TGTGCCAGCAGCTTAACAGGGACCTACGAGCAGTACTTC.

The V and J genes are TRBV24-1 and TRBJ2-1; 8 nucleotides match TRBD1. The V gene end was trimmed by 4 bases and the J gene end by 3 bases; junction bases not matched to a gene: 1. The V gene's germline CDR1 is KGHDR and CDR2 SFDVKD. The CDR3 spans 14 residues. The CDR3 protein is CATSDRGLYNEQFF. The CDR3 DNA reads TGTGCCACCAGTGACAGGGGGCTCTACAATGAGCAGTTCTTC.

DNA of the CDR3: TGCAGCGCCCTAGAAATACAGGGGGCAGGAGCGTACACTGAAGCTTTCTTT. It translates to CSALEIQGAGAYTEAFF. The chain couples TRBV29-1 to TRBJ1-1; TRBD1 matches at 9 bases. V lost 7 bases to trimming and J lost 3 bases; unmatched junction nucleotides: 18. CDR1 and CDR2 (germline): SQVTM, ANQGSEA. This CDR3 has 17 amino acids. The variable domain in full, completed from reference TRBV29-1 and TRBJ1-1, reads SAVISQKPSRDICQRGTSLTIQCQVDSQVTMMFWYRQQPGQSLTLIATANQGSEATYESGFVIDKFPISRPNLTFSTLTVSNMSPEDSSIYLCSALEIQGAGAYTEAFFGQGTRLTVV.

The rearrangement joins TRBV5-1 to TRBJ2-5, with 10 positions matching TRBD2. V was clipped by 7 bases and J by 4 bases; unmatched bases: 4. Germline V gene sequence: CDR1 SGHRS, CDR2 YFSETQ. There are 13 residues in the CDR3. The CDR3 spells CASGKRGGETQYF. The CDR3 nucleotides are TGCGCCAGCGGAAAGCGGGGGGGAGAGACCCAGTACTTC.

As regards this clone: An end of the junction differs from the germline gene, which may be a read error. At the DNA level, this CDR3 is encoded by other sequences in the same sample as well. V gene TRBV2 combines with J gene TRBJ1-1, with unresolved D. The CDR3 is 13 amino acids. Germline CDR1 and CDR2: SNHLY and FYNNEI. DNA of the CDR3: TGTGCCACCCGGCCGACGTCGAACACCGAAGCTTTCTTT. Translation gives CATRPTSNTEAFF.

The chain is built from TRBV15 and TRBJ1-1; no clear D gene. Germline lookup yields CDR1 LNHNV and CDR2 YYDKDF (reference sequence). The CDR3 runs to 14 residues. V was shortened by 3 bases and J by 4 bases, with 12 bases between the two germline ends. The CDR3 loop is CATSRSLGGTEAFF. The CDR3 bases are TGTGCCACCAGCAGGAGTTTGGGAGGCACTGAAGCTTTCTTT.

This chain connects TRBV19 to TRBJ1-1; D not certain. The CDR3 totals 14 residues. V was trimmed by 7 bases and J by 3 bases, leaving 15 bases between them. Germline V gene sequence: CDR1 LNHDA, CDR2 SQIVND (reference sequence). CDR3 DNA: TGTGCCAGTAACGATTTAGGGCTACACACTGAAGCTTTCTTT. It codes for CASNDLGLHTEAFF.

This clone has only one observation. The V call is TRBV6-4, the J call TRBJ1-1; the D is unclear. Germline V gene sequence: CDR1 MRHNA, CDR2 SNTAGT. This CDR3 is built from 13 residues. Trimming stripped 6 bases from V and 0 bases from J, with 8 bases between. In nucleotides, the CDR3 is TGTGCCAGCAGCTCCGAGTTGAACACTGAAGCTTTCTTT. Its translation is CASSSELNTEAFF.